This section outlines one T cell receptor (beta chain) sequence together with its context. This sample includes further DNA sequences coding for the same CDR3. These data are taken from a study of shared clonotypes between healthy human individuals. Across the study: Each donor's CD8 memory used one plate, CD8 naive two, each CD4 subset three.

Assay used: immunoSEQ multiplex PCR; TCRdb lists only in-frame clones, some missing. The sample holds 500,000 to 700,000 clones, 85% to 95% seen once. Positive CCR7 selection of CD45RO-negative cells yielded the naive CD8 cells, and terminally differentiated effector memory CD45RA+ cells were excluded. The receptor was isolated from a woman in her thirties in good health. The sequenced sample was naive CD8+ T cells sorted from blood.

CDR3 protein: CASSLSGGSYEQYF. CDR3 coding DNA: TGTGCCAGCAGTTTATCCGGTGGCTCCTACGAGCAGTACTTC. V is TRBV27 and J is TRBJ2-7; D is ambiguous. The CDR3 totals 14 residues. The germline V and J ends were trimmed by 0 bases and 0 bases, with 6 bases remaining between them. The V gene's germline CDR1 is MNHEY and CDR2 SMNVEV (reference sequence).